The clone carrying this T cell receptor (beta chain) is deemed medium-sized. This sample is drawn from a study of response to subunit inactivated influenza vaccine. The CDR3 runs to 15 residues. With 4 bases removed from V and 0 bases from J, the gap between germline ends came to 10 bases. Germline V gene data show CDR1 as SGHRS and CDR2 as YFSETQ. Using its own MiXCR run on the RT-PCR reads, TCRdb lists one record per CDR3 protein. The table includes 150,000 to 200,000 distinct CDR3 sequences, approximately 12% detected once. The data also belong to a second study, concerning T cells expressing NK-cell markers. That investigation notes: UMIs accompanied the 5'RACE template switching by which TCR beta cDNA was made. Similarly, these clonotypes led the CD3+CD56-NKG2C+ fraction as well in a few donors. Whether expanded NKG2C+ T cell clones recognized HCMV stayed uncertain.

The sequence came from a man over 45 who received an inactivated influenza vaccine. The sample in question was CD8+ T cells sorted from PBMCs, obtained about 13 days after vaccination. V usage is TRBV5-1 and J usage is TRBJ2-2; D is unclear. For the CDR3, the DNA is TGCGCCAGCAGCCCCCCGGTCTCGAACACCGGGGAGCTGTTTTTT. This encodes CASSPPVSNTGELFF.